Sequencing of this TCR beta chain was carried out in a study of CD8 T cells in ankylosing spondylitis. Libraries of TCR beta came from quantitative 5'-RACE with molecular barcodes. TCRdb called the 5' RACE reads again in MiXCR, with one record for every CDR3 protein. The sample lists about 220,000 distinct CDR3 sequences, roughly 18% occurring once. A word on this clonotype: Its antigen is unknown.

Germline V gene sequence: CDR1 DFQATT, CDR2 SNEGSKA (reference sequence). The CDR3 covers 17 residues. V trimming: 1 base; J trimming: 0 bases; junction bases outside the gene matches: 6. General study points: Eight highly homologous variants formed a TCR beta motif that appeared characteristic of ankylosing spondylitis blood.

The specimen was blood, either unsorted or a sorted T cell fraction (not recorded which). The clonotype was recovered from a male donor with ankylosing spondylitis. V is TRBV20-1 and J is TRBJ2-7; 13 nucleotides agree with TRBD2. The CDR3 loop reads CSARGLAGGVSSYEQYF. The CDR3 nucleotides read TGCAGTGCTAGAGGACTAGCGGGAGGTGTCAGCTCCTACGAGCAGTACTTC.